A single sample gave rise to the 30 T cell receptor beta chains below, sequenced in a study of T-cell reconstitution after alpha-beta-depleted transplantation in children. It was with unique molecular identifiers that the TCRbeta library was prepared. TCRdb re-called the PCR reads with MiXCR, one entry per CDR3 protein. The sample carries 600,000 to 700,000 distinct CDR3 sequences, about an eighth recorded once. This specimen consisted of PBMCs, obtained before TCRalphabeta/CD19-depleted stem cell transplant. The receptors here all came from a girl aged 2 to 9 with congenital amegakaryocytic thrombocytopenia, due to receive a stem cell transplant.

This clonotype was observed at least ten times. The rearrangement joins TRBV20-1 to TRBJ2-7; a possible D gene is TRBD2 (5 bases). Between the trimmed V and J ends, which lost 2 bases and 5 bases, there was a span of 10 bases. This CDR3 comprises 12 residues. Germline V gene lookup returns CDR1 DFQATT and CDR2 SNEGSKA (reference sequence). CDR3: CSARPSLHEQYF. The CDR3 nucleotides are TGCAGTGCTAGACCTAGCCTCCACGAGCAGTACTTC.

The rearrangement uses TRBV20-1 and TRBJ1-2, with a weak D call TRBD1 (5 bases). Trimming took 1 base from V and 7 from J, leaving 16 bases between them. The CDR3 contains 14 residues. Germline V gene sequence: CDR1 DFQATT, CDR2 SNEGSKA (reference sequence). The CDR3 nucleotides read TGCAGTGCTAGAGGAGTAAAAGGAGGGGTTGGCTACACCTTC. It translates to CSARGVKGGVGYTF.

The chain has TRBV25-1 and TRBJ2-5; D ambiguous. Per the germline V gene, CDR1 is MGHDK and CDR2 is SYGVNS. The V end was cut by 3 bases, the J end by 5 bases, with 13 bases between. This CDR3 is built from 14 residues. This CDR3 reads CASSEWLSDETQYF. CDR3 DNA sequence: TGTGCCAGCAGTGAGTGGCTGTCAGACGAGACCCAGTACTTC.

The chain carries TRBV29-1 and TRBJ2-3; tentatively, D is TRBD2 (5 bases). The V gene's germline CDR1 is SQVTM and CDR2 ANQGSEA. The CDR3 contains 16 residues. Trimming stripped 0 bases from V and 1 base from J, with 14 bases between. The CDR3 spells CSVEDRVSARTDTQYF. CDR3 sequence (DNA): TGCAGCGTTGAAGATCGAGTTAGCGCCCGCACAGATACGCAGTATTTT.

The rearrangement links TRBV28 to TRBJ2-2, with D tentatively TRBD1 (6 bases). V was clipped by 6 bases and J by 5 bases, with 22 bases between them. From germline, CDR1 is MDHEN and CDR2 SYDVKM. The CDR3 has 17 residues. The DNA of the CDR3 is TGTGCCAGCAGACTCTTGGGGACCGGGACAACAACCGGGGAGCTGTTTTTT. It encodes CASRLLGTGTTTGELFF.

This chain uses TRBV29-1 with TRBJ2-3; tentatively, D is TRBD2 (5 bases). The ends were cut back, 7 bases at V and 4 bases at J, with 18 bases in the middle. CDR3 length: 14 amino acids. Germline V gives CDR1 SQVTM, CDR2 ANQGSEA. The DNA of the CDR3 is TGCAGCGCCCTCGGGGAAGCCTCGGCAGATACGCAGTATTTT. Protein: CSALGEASADTQYF.

This chain's CDR3 is CASSLGSPRVNEQFF. CDR3 nucleotide sequence: TGTGCCAGCAGCTTAGGGTCCCCCAGGGTGAATGAGCAGTTCTTC. The chain links TRBV11-2 to TRBJ2-1; a weak D match, TRBD1 (5 bases). V lost 1 base and J lost 7, with 14 bases in between. The CDR3 sequence is 15 residues long. Germline V gene sequence: CDR1 SGHAT, CDR2 FQNNGV. The variable domain in full, completed from reference TRBV11-2 and TRBJ2-1, reads EAGVAQSPRYKIIEKRQSVAFWCNPISGHATLYWYQQILGQGPKLLIQFQNNGVVDDSQLPKDRFSAERLKGVDSTLKIQPAKLEDSAVYLCASSLGSPRVNEQFFGPGTRLTVL.

This clonotype was counted a few times. The J gene is TRBJ2-2, the V gene TRBV12-3 or TRBV12-4; 11 bases are a match to TRBD1. The trim removed 6 bases at V and 7 bases at J, leaving 10 bases unmatched. The CDR3 has 16 residues. The CDR3 nucleotides are TGTGCCAGCAGCCCTGTAGGACAGGGGGCGGTCGGGGAGCTGTTTTTT. Translation: CASSPVGQGAVGELFF.

Of note for this clonotype: Possible read error: a much larger clone is one base away. The chain employs TRBV6-5 and TRBJ2-1, with a tentative D call TRBD2 (6 bases). This CDR3 has 13 amino acids. Looked up from germline, CDR1 is MNHEY and CDR2 is SVGAGI. CDR3 amino acids: CASSNSGVNEQFF. The CDR3, as DNA: TGTGCCAGCAGTAACTCGGGGGTCAATGAGCAGTTCTTC.

J is TRBJ2-1 and V is TRBV5-1; 10 bases line up with TRBD2. CDR3 length: 16 residues. Germline-derived CDR1 and CDR2 are SGHRS and YFSETQ. With V trimmed by 3 bases and J by 3 bases, 6 bases remained unmatched. CDR3 region: CASSSVSSGSYNEQFF. The DNA for the CDR3 is TGCGCCAGCAGCTCGGTTTCTAGCGGGAGCTACAATGAGCAGTTCTTC.

This clonotype was found many times. This chain joins TRBV5-1 and TRBJ2-2; D is possibly TRBD2 (6 bases). With 0 bases removed from V and 4 bases from J, the gap between germline ends came to 13 bases. Per the germline V gene, CDR1 is SGHRS and CDR2 is YFSETQ. CDR3 length: 16 residues. CDR3 sequence: CASSLEETRSTGELFF. CDR3 sequence (DNA): TGCGCCAGCAGCTTGGAGGAGACTAGGAGCACCGGGGAGCTGTTTTTT. The full variable domain, in which reference TRBV5-1 and TRBJ2-2 provide the parts outside the CDR3, is KAGVTQTPRYLIKTRGQQVTLSCSPISGHRSVSWYQQTPGQGLQFLFEYFSETQRNKGNFPGRFSGRQFSNSRSEMNVSTLELGDSALYLCASSLEETRSTGELFFGEGSRLTVL.

This clonotype has just a few counts. The gene calls are TRBV20-1 and TRBJ2-2; the match to TRBD1 covers 10 bases. J gave up 4 bases and V 6 bases, and 8 bases lay outside the gene matches. Germline V CDR1 and CDR2: DFQATT, SNEGSKA (reference sequence). CDR3 length equals 15 residues. CDR3 bases: TGCAGTGCAACCGACAGGGGGCCCGGCACCGGGGAGCTGTTTTTT. Translated, it gives CSATDRGPGTGELFF.

The table lists this clonotype with many counts. The rearrangement uses TRBV20-1 and TRBJ2-7, with 8 bases aligning to TRBD2. The CDR3 extends over 13 amino acids. The junction had 3 bases not matched to a gene; V was cut back by 2 bases and J by 3 bases. Germline CDR1 DFQATT, CDR2 SNEGSKA (reference sequence). Here the CDR3 DNA reads TGCAGTGCTAGAAGTAGCGGGATCTACGAGCAGTACTTC. Translation gives CSARSSGIYEQYF.

This clonotype showed up many times. The gene calls are TRBV6-5 and TRBJ2-1; D is perhaps TRBD1 or TRBD2 (5 bases each). Trimming cost V 1 base and J 3 bases, with 10 bases left between them. Germline V gene data show CDR1 as MNHEY and CDR2 as SVGAGI. CDR3 length equals 15 residues. The CDR3 loop reads CASSYFRDGYNEQFF. In DNA form, the CDR3 reads TGTGCCAGCAGTTACTTCCGGGACGGCTACAATGAGCAGTTCTTC.

This clonotype was seen only a few times. V and J are TRBV6-5 and TRBJ2-7; 16 bases agree with TRBD2. CDR1 and CDR2 (germline): MNHEY, SVGAGI. V lost 4 bases to trimming and J lost 7 bases; unmatched junction nucleotides: 4. There are 15 residues in the CDR3. The CDR3: CASSLTGLAGGEQYF. In DNA form, the CDR3 reads TGTGCCAGCAGTTTAACGGGACTAGCGGGGGGGGAGCAGTACTTC.

This clonotype occurred many times. The chain uses TRBV6-5 and TRBJ2-3, with D possibly being TRBD1 or TRBD2 (5 bases each). The germline V gene has CDR1 MNHEY and CDR2 SVGAGI. V dropped 0 bases and J dropped 2 bases, with 12 bases sitting between them. The CDR3 runs 16 residues. The CDR3 reads CASSYSRGELTDTQYF. For the CDR3, the DNA is TGTGCCAGCAGTTACTCGAGAGGGGAACTCACAGATACGCAGTATTTT.

This clonotype occurred a few times. V usage is TRBV3-1 and J usage is TRBJ2-1, with D possibly being TRBD2 (6 bases). The CDR3 covers 16 residues. From germline, CDR1 is LGHDT and CDR2 YNNKEL (reference sequence). V lost 4 bases, J lost 2 bases, and 15 bases lay in between. The CDR3 DNA follows: TGTGCCAGCAGCCCCCATTCAAGCGGGCCCTACAATGAGCAGTTCTTC. Encoded protein: CASSPHSSGPYNEQFF.

A remark on this clonotype: The conserved phenylalanine or tryptophan is not found at the CDR3 terminus, so this likely reflects a read error. The DNA is left out, because the CDR3 cannot be placed on it with certainty; the CDR3 is given as TCRdb lists it. The gene calls are TRBV15 and TRBJ2-3; TRBD2 is taken as the D call from the table, unchecked against the DNA. CDR1 and CDR2 (germline): LNHNV, YYDKDF (reference sequence). The CDR3 is 13 residues long, counting both termini. The CDR3: CATSQRTSGSNLL.

This chain links TRBV30 with TRBJ2-1, with 8 bases aligning to TRBD1. The CDR3 is made up of 15 amino acids. Germline V gene sequence: CDR1 GTSNPN, CDR2 SVGIG (reference sequence). Trimming removed 3 bases from V and 6 bases from J; junction bases left unmatched: 10. CDR3 residues: CAWSDIGTGINEQFF. DNA for the CDR3: TGTGCCTGGAGCGATATCGGGACAGGCATCAATGAGCAGTTCTTC.

In this sample, this clonotype turned up many times. V usage is TRBV5-1 and J usage is TRBJ2-3, with D perhaps matching TRBD1 or TRBD2 (5 bases each). The CDR3 has 15 residues. CDR1 is SGHRS and CDR2 is YFSETQ in the germline V gene. V gave up 3 bases and J gave up 6 bases, with 17 bases separating them. The chain's CDR3 is CASSSGGLSADTQYF. CDR3 nucleotide sequence: TGCGCCAGCAGCTCTGGGGGTCTATCTGCGGATACGCAGTATTTT.

This clonotype occurred many times. The CDR3 nucleotides are TGTGCCAGCAGCCAAGCGGGAGTTCCCTACAATGAGCAGTTCTTC. Its protein is CASSQAGVPYNEQFF. V and J are TRBV28 and TRBJ2-1; 8 positions agree with TRBD2. Germline loops: CDR1 MDHEN, CDR2 SYDVKM. Trimming at V came to 6 bases and at J to 2 bases, leaving 6 bases not matched to a gene. CDR3 size: 15 residues.

The J gene is TRBJ1-1, the V gene TRBV18, with a tentative D call TRBD1 (5 bases). The CDR3 covers 13 residues. Trimming pared 0 bases from V and 7 bases from J, leaving 9 bases between. Germline CDR1 KGHSH, CDR2 LQKENI. Written as DNA, the CDR3 is TGTGCCAGCTCACCACCTGGACACCTTGAAGCTTTCTTT. It codes for CASSPPGHLEAFF. Looking up the rest from reference TRBV18 and TRBJ1-1 gives the full variable domain: NAGVMQNPRHLVRRRGQEARLRCSPMKGHSHVYWYRQLPEEGLKFMVYLQKENIIDESGMPKERFSAEFPKEGPSILRIQQVVRGDSAAYFCASSPPGHLEAFFGQGTRLTVV.

This clonotype was recorded many times. This chain joins TRBV20-1 and TRBJ2-1; 7 bases map to TRBD2. Trimming at V came to 5 bases and at J to 4 bases, leaving 11 bases not matched to a gene. The CDR3 length is 15 residues. Germline V gene lookup returns CDR1 DFQATT and CDR2 SNEGSKA (reference sequence). As DNA, the CDR3 is TGCAGTGCTCCCAGTGGGGCTAGCGGTTACAATGAGCAGTTCTTC. It yields the protein CSAPSGASGYNEQFF.

In this sample, this clonotype turned up once. Given a much more abundant clone one base away, this may be a read error. The chain uses TRBV29-1 and TRBJ2-5; a weak D match, TRBD1 (6 bases). The CDR3 contains 13 residues. Germline V gene data show CDR1 as SQVTM and CDR2 as ANQGSEA. The CDR3 region is CSVKETGSETQYF. DNA for the CDR3: TGCAGCGTTAAAGAAACAGGGTCAGAGACCCAGTACTTC.

This clonotype was picked up many times. V is TRBV15 and J is TRBJ2-5; maybe TRBD1 (6 bases). In germline, CDR1 is LNHNV, CDR2 YYDKDF (reference sequence). The V end lost 3 bases, the J end lost 3 bases, and 11 bases lay between the germline ends. The CDR3 runs 14 residues. The CDR3: CATSRDRREETQYF. In nucleotides, the CDR3 is TGTGCCACCAGCAGGGACAGAAGAGAAGAGACCCAGTACTTC.

This clonotype was picked up many times. This sequence joins TRBV5-5 and TRBJ2-7; D is perhaps TRBD2 (5 bases). The V gene's germline CDR1 is SGHKS and CDR2 YYEKEE (reference sequence). CDR3 length: 14 amino acids. V shed 2 bases and J shed 3 bases, with 12 bases lying between them. The CDR3 here is CASSFSSNGYEQYF. The CDR3 DNA is TGTGCCAGCAGCTTCTCTAGCAACGGCTACGAGCAGTACTTC.

The chain couples TRBV5-1 to TRBJ1-2; 8 bases line up with TRBD1. With V trimmed by 4 bases and J by 2 bases, 4 bases remained unmatched. CDR3 size: 14 residues. Germline V gene sequence: CDR1 SGHRS, CDR2 YFSETQ. The CDR3 DNA sequence: TGCGCCAGCAGCACCACAGGGGGAAACTATGGCTACACCTTC. Translated: CASSTTGGNYGYTF. The full variable domain, completed using reference TRBV5-1 and TRBJ1-2, is KAGVTQTPRYLIKTRGQQVTLSCSPISGHRSVSWYQQTPGQGLQFLFEYFSETQRNKGNFPGRFSGRQFSNSRSEMNVSTLELGDSALYLCASSTTGGNYGYTFGSGTRLTVV.

This clonotype appeared many times. The V gene is TRBV29-1, the J gene TRBJ2-5; 12 nucleotides align to TRBD2. The CDR3 length is 12 residues. V dropped 4 bases and J dropped 14; count of bases not matched to a gene: 8. Germline CDR1 reads SQVTM; CDR2 reads ANQGSEA. The CDR3 is CSVGLAGEQTYF. CDR3 nucleotide sequence: TGCAGCGTTGGACTAGCGGGAGAACAAACTTACTTC.

This clonotype has ten or more counts. The chain carries TRBV29-1 and TRBJ2-7; no reliable D call. V was clipped by 4 bases and J by 0 bases, with 4 bases between them. The CDR3 extends over 11 amino acids. The V gene's germline CDR1 is SQVTM and CDR2 ANQGSEA. The CDR3 spells CSVGDSYEQYF. DNA of the CDR3: TGCAGCGTTGGGGACTCCTACGAGCAGTACTTC.

This clonotype was seen at least ten times. The V gene is TRBV29-1, the J gene TRBJ1-1, with D unclear. This CDR3 comprises 13 residues. The V gene's germline CDR1 is SQVTM and CDR2 ANQGSEA. Trimming stripped 5 bases from V and 1 base from J, with 11 bases between. CDR3 DNA: TGCAGCGTTTGGGCTTTTGAGAACACTGAAGCTTTCTTT. Amino acids: CSVWAFENTEAFF.